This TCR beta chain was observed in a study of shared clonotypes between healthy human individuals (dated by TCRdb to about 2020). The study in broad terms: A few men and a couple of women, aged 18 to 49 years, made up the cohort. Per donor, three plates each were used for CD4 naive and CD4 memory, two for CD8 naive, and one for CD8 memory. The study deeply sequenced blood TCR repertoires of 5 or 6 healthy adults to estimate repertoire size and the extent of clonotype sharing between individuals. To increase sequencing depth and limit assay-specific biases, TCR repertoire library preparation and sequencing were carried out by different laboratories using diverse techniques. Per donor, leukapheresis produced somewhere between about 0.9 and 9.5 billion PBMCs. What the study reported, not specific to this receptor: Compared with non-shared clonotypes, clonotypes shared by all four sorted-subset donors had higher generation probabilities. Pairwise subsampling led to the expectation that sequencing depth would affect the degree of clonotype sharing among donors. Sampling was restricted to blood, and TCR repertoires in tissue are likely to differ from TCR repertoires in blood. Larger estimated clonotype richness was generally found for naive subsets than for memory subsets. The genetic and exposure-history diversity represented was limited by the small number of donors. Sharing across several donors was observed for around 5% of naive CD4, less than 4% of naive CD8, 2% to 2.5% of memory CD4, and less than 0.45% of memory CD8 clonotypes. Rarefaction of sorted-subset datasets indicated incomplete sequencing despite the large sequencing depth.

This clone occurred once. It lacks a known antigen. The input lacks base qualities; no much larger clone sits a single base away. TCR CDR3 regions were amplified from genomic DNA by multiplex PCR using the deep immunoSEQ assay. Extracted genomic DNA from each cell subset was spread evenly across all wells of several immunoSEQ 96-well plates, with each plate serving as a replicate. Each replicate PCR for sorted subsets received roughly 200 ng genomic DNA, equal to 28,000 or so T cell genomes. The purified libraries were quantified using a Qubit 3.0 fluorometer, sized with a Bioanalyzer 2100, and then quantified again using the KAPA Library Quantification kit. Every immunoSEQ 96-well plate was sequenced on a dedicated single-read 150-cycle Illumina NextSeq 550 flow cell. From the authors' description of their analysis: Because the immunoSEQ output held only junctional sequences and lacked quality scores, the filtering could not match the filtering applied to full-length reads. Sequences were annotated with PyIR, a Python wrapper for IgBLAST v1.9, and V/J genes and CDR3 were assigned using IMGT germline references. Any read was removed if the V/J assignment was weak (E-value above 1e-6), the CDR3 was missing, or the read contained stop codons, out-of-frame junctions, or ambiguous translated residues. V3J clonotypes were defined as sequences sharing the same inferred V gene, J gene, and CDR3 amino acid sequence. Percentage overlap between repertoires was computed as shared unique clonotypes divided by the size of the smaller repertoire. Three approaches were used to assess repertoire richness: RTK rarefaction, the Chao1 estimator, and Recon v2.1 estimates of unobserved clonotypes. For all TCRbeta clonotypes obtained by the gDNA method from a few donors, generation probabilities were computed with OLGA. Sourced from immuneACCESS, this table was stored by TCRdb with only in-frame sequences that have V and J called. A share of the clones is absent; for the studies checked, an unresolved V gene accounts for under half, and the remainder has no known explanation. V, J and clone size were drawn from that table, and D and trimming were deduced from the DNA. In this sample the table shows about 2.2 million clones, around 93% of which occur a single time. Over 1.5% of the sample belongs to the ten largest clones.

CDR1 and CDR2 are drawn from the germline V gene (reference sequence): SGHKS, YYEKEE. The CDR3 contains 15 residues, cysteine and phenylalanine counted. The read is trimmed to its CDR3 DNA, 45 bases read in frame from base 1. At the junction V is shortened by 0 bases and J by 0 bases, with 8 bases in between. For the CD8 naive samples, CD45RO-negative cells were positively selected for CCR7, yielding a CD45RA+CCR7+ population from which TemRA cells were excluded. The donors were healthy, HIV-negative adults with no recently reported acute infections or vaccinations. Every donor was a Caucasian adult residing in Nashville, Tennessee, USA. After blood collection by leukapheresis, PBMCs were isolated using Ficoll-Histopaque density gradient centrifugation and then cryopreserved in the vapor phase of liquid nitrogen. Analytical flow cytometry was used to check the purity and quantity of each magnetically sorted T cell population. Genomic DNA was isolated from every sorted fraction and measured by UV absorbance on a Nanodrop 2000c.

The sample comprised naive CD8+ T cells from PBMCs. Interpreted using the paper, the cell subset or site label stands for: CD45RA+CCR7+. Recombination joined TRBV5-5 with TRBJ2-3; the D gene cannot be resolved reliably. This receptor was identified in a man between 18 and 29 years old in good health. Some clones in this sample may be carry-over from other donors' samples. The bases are TGTGCCAGCAGCTTGGAGCGACCCAGCACAGATACGCAGTATTTT. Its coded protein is CASSLERPSTDTQYF.